These 10 T cell receptor beta chains share one sample of origin, sequenced in a study of CD8 T cells in Susac syndrome. cDNA came from about 0.46 to 1 ug RNA primed by random hexamers. TCRdb redid the calling of the immunoSEQ multiplex PCR reads with MiXCR, one entry per CDR3 protein. The data contain approximately 110,000 distinct CDR3 sequences, about 94% of them singletons. Input material: CD4+ T cells from PBMCs. Receptors originate from a human donor in good health.

V is TRBV7-2 and J is TRBJ1-5; D unclear. Germline CDR1 SGHTA, CDR2 FQGNSA. The CDR3 extends over 13 amino acids. Trimming cost V 5 bases and J 5 bases, with 10 bases left between them. The CDR3 sequence: CASSPMGDQPQHF. DNA for the CDR3: TGTGCCAGCAGCCCTATGGGAGATCAGCCCCAGCATTTT. The complete variable domain, with remaining parts taken from reference TRBV7-2 and TRBJ1-5, reads GAGVSQSPSNKVTEKGKDVELRCDPISGHTALYWYRQSLGQGLEFLIYFQGNSAPDKSGLPSDRFSAERTGGSVSTLTIQRTQQEDSAVYLCASSPMGDQPQHFGDGTRLSIL.

This clonotype was recorded once. The CDR3 loop is CASSILQDTEAFF. The CDR3 coding sequence is TGTGCCAGCTCAATATTACAGGACACTGAAGCTTTCTTT. The chain has TRBV18 and TRBJ1-1; D might be TRBD1 (5 bases). Trimming cost V 5 bases and J 3 bases, with 10 bases left between them. The length of the CDR3 is 13 residues. Germline values: CDR1 KGHSH, CDR2 LQKENI.

This clonotype was counted a single time. The genes are TRBV27 and TRBJ1-5, with TRBD1 as a possible D gene (6 bases). Germline values: CDR1 MNHEY, CDR2 SMNVEV (reference sequence). Trimming removed 5 bases at V and 5 bases at J, with 13 bases between. The CDR3 runs to 14 residues. As DNA, the CDR3 is TGTGCCAGCAGTGTGATACAGGGAGATCAGCCCCAGCATTTT. Translating gives CASSVIQGDQPQHF.

The chain has TRBV6-5 and TRBJ1-1, with 7 positions matching TRBD1. Germline V CDR1 and CDR2: MNHEY, SVGAGI. The trim removed 6 bases at V and 4 bases at J, leaving 11 bases unmatched. The length of the CDR3 is 15 residues. The CDR3 DNA sequence: TGTGCCAGCAGCCCAGGGGGGGGCAGCGCCACTGAAGCTTTCTTT. Protein: CASSPGGGSATEAFF.

The V call is TRBV5-1, the J call TRBJ1-4; possibly TRBD1 for D (5 bases). Trimming left V 4 bases short and J 7 bases short, with 17 bases between. Germline CDR1 SGHRS, CDR2 YFSETQ. This CDR3 has 15 amino acids. The CDR3 region has the DNA TGCGCCAGCAGCCTAATTGGGACTAGGGGTGAAAAACTGTTTTTT. Its translation: CASSLIGTRGEKLFF.

In this sample, this clonotype turned up once. V and J are TRBV5-1 and TRBJ2-1; D not resolved. V gave up 1 base and J gave up 0 bases, with 8 bases separating them. Germline assignment: CDR1 SGHRS and CDR2 YFSETQ. This CDR3 has 15 residues. CDR3 amino acids: CASSLNLASYNEQFF. Here the CDR3 DNA reads TGCGCCAGCAGCTTGAACCTGGCCTCCTACAATGAGCAGTTCTTC. Supplemented by reference TRBV5-1 and TRBJ2-1, the full variable domain reads KAGVTQTPRYLIKTRGQQVTLSCSPISGHRSVSWYQQTPGQGLQFLFEYFSETQRNKGNFPGRFSGRQFSNSRSEMNVSTLELGDSALYLCASSLNLASYNEQFFGPGTRLTVL.

J is TRBJ2-2 and V is TRBV5-4; the D is unclear. Looked up from germline, CDR1 is SGHNT and CDR2 is YYREEE (reference sequence). The CDR3 is 15 residues long. V gave up 0 bases and J gave up 0 bases, with 6 bases separating them. CDR3 bases: TGTGCCAGCAGCTTGGGCCAGTCGAACACCGGGGAGCTGTTTTTT. Protein sequence: CASSLGQSNTGELFF.

This chain joins TRBV30 and TRBJ1-2, with a weak D call TRBD1 (5 bases). This CDR3 has 14 amino acids. Germline assignment: CDR1 GTSNPN and CDR2 SVGIG (reference sequence). V lost 0 bases to trimming and J lost 4 bases, with 12 bases between them. The CDR3 DNA sequence: TGTGCCTGGAGTGTACGCGGGGCGGCCTATGGCTACACCTTC. Protein product: CAWSVRGAAYGYTF.

V usage is TRBV19 and J usage is TRBJ1-2; D is perhaps TRBD1 (5 bases). The CDR3 runs to 15 residues. V was pared by 3 bases and J by 3 bases, with 14 bases between. CDR1 is LNHDA and CDR2 is SQIVND in the germline V gene (reference sequence). The DNA for the CDR3 is TGTGCCAGTAGTATTTCCGGACACAGAGACTATGGCTACACCTTC. It yields the protein CASSISGHRDYGYTF.

The gene calls are TRBV29-1 and TRBJ2-5, with D possibly called TRBD1 or TRBD2 (5 bases each). Germline CDR1 and CDR2: SQVTM and ANQGSEA. With 0 bases removed from V and 5 bases from J, the gap between germline ends came to 10 bases. This CDR3 is 13 amino acids long. The CDR3 region is CSVEDYGAETQYF. CDR3 coding DNA: TGCAGCGTTGAAGACTACGGGGCGGAGACCCAGTACTTC.